What follows describes a single TCR beta chain. TCRdb's copy holds only in-frame clones and misses some; the assay was immunoSEQ multiplex PCR. This sample carries about 350,000 clones, roughly 90% of them seen once, and the ten largest clones take around 10%. The sample is drawn from a study of Ad26.COV2.S vaccination and SARS-CoV-2 variants. Study in general: Dosing was one shot or two shots 56 days apart.

Treatment in this sample: around 19 received Ad26.COV2.S at low or high dose, single or two shots; five or six received placebo; per-sample allocation not given. The investigators took samples on day 63 after the first vaccine or placebo injection. V dropped 6 bases and J dropped 7 bases, with 13 bases sitting between them. Germline CDR1 and CDR2: MNHEY and SMNVEV (reference sequence). This CDR3 comprises 13 residues. The material sequenced was peripheral blood, taken in a trial of Ad26.COV2.S vaccine versus placebo. The chain uses TRBV27 and TRBJ1-5, with D perhaps matching TRBD1 (5 bases). The TCR comes from a person between 18 and 59 years old who received the Ad26.COV2.S COVID-19 vaccine or a placebo. The CDR3 sequence is CASRRREGQPQHF. In DNA, the CDR3 is TGTGCCAGCAGACGGCGGGAGGGGCAGCCCCAGCATTTT.